Here is one T cell receptor beta chain with its context. Its matching antigen is unknown. The CDR3 has 17 amino acids. V lost 0 bases, J lost 3 bases, and 17 bases lay in between. CDR1 and CDR2 (germline): SGDLS, YYNGEE. The sample is drawn from a study of T cell responses to AZD1222 COVID-19 vaccine. General study results and limits: Repertoires were obtained solely post-peak T cell response. At 160-218 and 743-854, vaccine-associated CD4 TCRs were dominant, and they spanned spike.

The table came from immunoSEQ multiplex PCR; TCRdb's copy has only in-frame clones and leaves some out. The sample holds over 100,000 clones, about 89% seen once. The source of this sequence is an adult in good health. The chain has TRBV9 and TRBJ2-3; either TRBD1 or TRBD2 may fit D (6 bases each). The specimen was peripheral blood, collected on day 0 of AZD1222 vaccination. The CDR3 region is CASSVAPGEASTDTQYF. CDR3 coding DNA: TGTGCCAGCAGCGTAGCTCCAGGGGAGGCTTCAACAGATACGCAGTATTTT. Supplemented by reference TRBV9 and TRBJ2-3, the full variable domain reads DSGVTQTPKHLITATGQRVTLRCSPRSGDLSVYWYQQSLDQGLQFLIQYYNGEERAKGNILERFSAQQFPDLHSELNLSSLELGDSALYFCASSVAPGEASTDTQYFGPGTRLTVL.